These 26 T cell receptor beta chains were all obtained from the same sample, sequenced in a study of cytomegalovirus exposure and HLA in healthy donors. PCR involved 60 Vbeta and 13 Jbeta primers. Assay: immunoSEQ multiplex PCR; the TCRdb copy retains only in-frame clones and omits some. Of around 97,000 clones listed, 60% to 70% are singletons. Sequencing used PBMCs. The receptors shown here come from a woman aged 50 to 60 in good health and CMV-seronegative.

The CDR3: CATKDGGQYNQPQHF. The CDR3 DNA is TGTGCCACCAAGGACGGAGGACAGTATAATCAGCCCCAGCATTTT. J is TRBJ1-5 and V is TRBV6-6, with D possibly TRBD1 on 6 matching bases. The germline V gene encodes CDR1 MNHNY and CDR2 SVGAGI (reference sequence). The CDR3 spans 15 residues. V gave up 10 bases and J gave up 4 bases, with 20 bases separating them.

This chain uses TRBV7-9 with TRBJ1-1, with a weak D call TRBD1 (6 bases). V gave up 6 bases and J gave up 0 bases, with 14 bases separating them. The CDR3 loop spans 15 amino acids. Germline CDR1 reads SEHNR; CDR2 reads FQNEAQ (reference sequence). CDR3 sequence reads: CASRLGQIMNTEAFF. The CDR3 DNA reads TGTGCCAGCAGACTCGGACAGATCATGAACACTGAAGCTTTCTTT. The variable domain in full, with the rest retrieved from reference TRBV7-9 and TRBJ1-1, is DTGVSQNPRHKITKRGQNVTFRCDPISEHNRLYWYRQTLGQGPEFLTYFQNEAQLEKSRLLSDRFSAERPKGSFSTLEIQRTEQGDSAMYLCASRLGQIMNTEAFFGQGTRLTVV.

CDR3 sequence reads: CAISESVRESDTQYF. CDR3 DNA sequence: TGTGCCATCAGTGAGTCGGTTCGGGAGTCAGATACGCAGTATTTT. This chain connects TRBV10-3 to TRBJ2-3, with TRBD2 as a possible D gene (6 bases). There are 15 residues in the CDR3. V was clipped by 0 bases and J by 4 bases, with 11 bases between them. Germline CDR1 reads ENHRY; CDR2 reads SYGVKD.

This chain's CDR3 is CASSQDAEGTYGYTF. The CDR3 nucleotides are TGCGCCAGCAGCCAAGATGCTGAGGGTACCTATGGCTACACCTTC. The V and J genes are TRBV4-1 and TRBJ1-2; no definite D call. Trimming removed 0 bases from V and 4 bases from J, with 12 bases in between. There are 15 residues in the CDR3. Germline CDR1 MGHRA, CDR2 YSYEKL.

V gene TRBV25-1 combines with J gene TRBJ1-3; D remains unclear. CDR1 is MGHDK and CDR2 is SYGVNS in the germline V gene. The CDR3 is made up of 16 amino acids. V shed 2 bases and J shed 2 bases, with 13 bases lying between them. CDR3 DNA: TGTGCCAGCAGTGAAGGGTCGAGGGTAGCTGGAAACACCATATATTTT. Translation: CASSEGSRVAGNTIYF. The full variable domain, rest sourced from reference TRBV25-1 and TRBJ1-3, is EADIYQTPRYLVIGTGKKITLECSQTMGHDKMYWYQQDPGMELHLIHYSYGVNSTEKGDLSSESTVSRIRTEHFPLTLESARPSHTSQYLCASSEGSRVAGNTIYFGEGSWLTVV.

This clone was found a few times. This sequence joins TRBV28 and TRBJ1-1; no reliable D call. V was clipped by 6 bases and J by 4 bases, with 21 bases between them. Germline values: CDR1 MDHEN, CDR2 SYDVKM. This CDR3 is built from 16 residues. CDR3 DNA sequence: TGTGCCAGCAGCAACGCGAAGGCGTTGGAGAGCACTGAAGCTTTCTTT. Translation gives CASSNAKALESTEAFF.

A few counts support this clone. The same CDR3 can be traced to other DNA sequences in this sample. This chain links TRBV29-1 with TRBJ2-5; 9 nucleotides align to TRBD1. Germline loops: CDR1 SQVTM, CDR2 ANQGSEA. The CDR3 has 12 residues. The J segment lost 5 bases and the V segment lost 7 bases, leaving 5 bases of the junction unmatched. The CDR3 region is CSARTGVETQYF. CDR3 sequence (DNA): TGCAGCGCCCGGACAGGGGTCGAGACCCAGTACTTC.

The chain combines TRBV5-6 with TRBJ2-5; 10 nucleotides match TRBD2. CDR1 is SGHDT and CDR2 is YYEEEE in the germline V gene. The junction had 13 bases not matched to a gene; V was cut back by 2 bases and J by 9 bases. CDR3 length: 16 residues. CDR3 bases: TGTGCCAGCAGCTTTGCTAGCGGGGGCCCGGCGGTTTCCCAGTACTTC. It encodes CASSFASGGPAVSQYF.

The rearrangement uses TRBV5-1 and TRBJ2-1; weak D call: TRBD1 (5 bases). Trimming left V 0 bases short and J 5 bases short, with 12 bases between. Germline V gives CDR1 SGHRS, CDR2 YFSETQ. The CDR3 runs to 15 residues. The DNA for the CDR3 is TGCGCCAGCAGCTTGGCAGCAGGGTCCAACAATGAGCAGTTCTTC. Translating gives CASSLAAGSNNEQFF.

This chain links TRBV5-6 with TRBJ2-1; no clear D. Germline V CDR1 and CDR2: SGHDT, YYEEEE. The CDR3 runs 12 residues. Trimming cost V 1 base and J 9 bases, with 8 bases left between them. In nucleotides, the CDR3 is TGTGCCAGCAGCTTGTTAGCCACTGAGCAGTTCTTC. It is translated as CASSLLATEQFF.

This clone appeared a few times. J is TRBJ2-5 and V is TRBV2, with 7 bases identical to TRBD2. V lost 6 bases, J lost 5 bases, and 12 bases stayed unmatched. Germline CDR1 reads SNHLY; CDR2 reads FYNNEI. This CDR3 spans 15 amino acids. The CDR3 DNA reads as TGTGCCAGCAGGCCCGAGCGGGGCGCGGGGGAGACCCAGTACTTC. This codes for CASRPERGAGETQYF.

The chain joins TRBV11-2 to TRBJ2-7; D may be TRBD2 (5 bases). The germline V gene has CDR1 SGHAT and CDR2 FQNNGV. Trimming pared 4 bases from V and 5 bases from J, leaving 15 bases between. The CDR3 extends over 14 amino acids. The CDR3 is CASSSRLTSHEQYF. The CDR3, as DNA: TGTGCCAGCAGCTCGAGGCTTACTAGTCACGAGCAGTACTTC. Based on the CDR3 plus reference TRBV11-2 and TRBJ2-7, the full variable domain is EAGVAQSPRYKIIEKRQSVAFWCNPISGHATLYWYQQILGQGPKLLIQFQNNGVVDDSQLPKDRFSAERLKGVDSTLKIQPAKLEDSAVYLCASSSRLTSHEQYFGPGTRLTVT.

This chain joins TRBV27 and TRBJ2-7; 8 bases line up with TRBD1. The CDR3 covers 15 residues. The germline V gene encodes CDR1 MNHEY and CDR2 SMNVEV (reference sequence). After removal of 5 bases from V and 3 bases from J, the junction contained 9 bases not matched to a gene. As DNA, the CDR3 is TGTGCCAGCAGTCTAACCGGGACAGGACGCTACGAGCAGTACTTC. This translates into CASSLTGTGRYEQYF.

The J gene is TRBJ1-3, the V gene TRBV19; TRBD1 is a possible D gene (6 bases). V was pared by 8 bases and J by 3 bases, with 14 bases between. CDR3 size: 14 residues. CDR1 and CDR2 from the germline V gene are LNHDA and SQIVND (reference sequence). CDR3 in amino acids: CASDNRAYGNTIYF. The DNA of the CDR3 is TGTGCCAGTGACAACAGGGCCTATGGAAACACCATATATTTT.

This clone was seen only a few times. The V call is TRBV2, the J call TRBJ1-3; TRBD1 might be the D (5 bases). V lost 4 bases and J lost 4, with 11 bases in between. CDR1 SNHLY and CDR2 FYNNEI come from the germline V gene. The CDR3 extends over 14 amino acids. The CDR3: CASSAGADGNTIYF. The CDR3 DNA follows: TGTGCCAGCAGTGCTGGGGCGGACGGAAACACCATATATTTT.

The chain joins TRBV14 to TRBJ2-1; D unresolved. The V gene's germline CDR1 is SGHDN and CDR2 FVKESK. This CDR3 comprises 17 residues. V was trimmed by 0 bases and J by 7 bases, leaving 19 bases between them. CDR3 nucleotides: TGTGCCAGCAGCCAAGATAATAGCTTTTTTGTGATAAATGAGCAGTTCTTC. Translation gives CASSQDNSFFVINEQFF.

This chain joins TRBV5-5 and TRBJ1-5; the D gene is possibly TRBD1 (6 bases). The CDR3 length is 16 residues. The ends were cut back, 6 bases at V and 2 bases at J, with 18 bases in the middle. Germline CDR1 reads SGHKS; CDR2 reads YYEKEE (reference sequence). For the CDR3, the DNA is TGTGCCAGCAATCTAGAAGGGGGAGTTGGCAATCAGCCCCAGCATTTT. The encoded protein is CASNLEGGVGNQPQHF.

This clone was observed a few times. The genes are TRBV27 and TRBJ1-4; TRBD1 is a possible D gene (6 bases). V lost 2 bases and J 3 bases, leaving 10 bases between the germline ends. The CDR3 is made up of 15 amino acids. Per germline, CDR1 MNHEY and CDR2 SMNVEV (reference sequence). The chain's CDR3 is CASSLTAGANEKLFF. CDR3 bases: TGTGCCAGCAGTTTAACCGCAGGGGCTAATGAAAAACTGTTTTTT. Full variable domain (rest looked up from reference TRBV27 and TRBJ1-4): EAQVTQNPRYLITVTGKKLTVTCSQNMNHEYMSWYRQDPGLGLRQIYYSMNVEVTDKGDVPEGYKVSRKEKRNFPLILESPSPNQTSLYFCASSLTAGANEKLFFGSGTQLSVL.

This clone was picked up one time. This rearrangement joins TRBV7-3 to TRBJ2-3; 7 bases line up with TRBD2. Losses at the gene ends were 4 bases for V and 4 bases for J; bases not matched to a gene: 5. The CDR3 is 14 residues long. Germline V CDR1 and CDR2: SGHTA, FQGTGA. CDR3 sequence (DNA): TGTGCCAGCAGCTCACGGGGGGTGGCAGATACGCAGTATTTT. It translates to CASSSRGVADTQYF.

The chain couples TRBV4-1 to TRBJ1-5, with TRBD1 as a possible D gene (6 bases). The CDR3 is 15 residues long. Between the trimmed V and J ends, which lost 0 bases and 7 bases, there was a span of 13 bases. From germline, CDR1 is MGHRA and CDR2 YSYEKL. CDR3 region: CASSQDRGGVQPQHF. The CDR3 region has the DNA TGCGCCAGCAGCCAAGATCGGGGGGGCGTGCAGCCCCAGCATTTT.

This clone was picked up a small number of times. J is TRBJ1-2 and V is TRBV10-1; D ambiguous. This CDR3 contains 16 residues. From germline, CDR1 is WNHNN and CDR2 SYGVQD (reference sequence). Trimming removed 3 bases from V and 3 bases from J, with 17 bases in between. The CDR3 region is CASSDGSSAADYGYTF. CDR3 bases: TGCGCCAGCAGTGACGGCTCTTCTGCGGCGGACTATGGCTACACCTTC.

V usage is TRBV5-4 and J usage is TRBJ2-1, with TRBD2 matching over 9 bases. V lost 3 bases and J lost 1; bases outside the gene matches: 2. The V gene's germline CDR1 is SGHNT and CDR2 YYREEE (reference sequence). The CDR3 runs 15 residues. CDR3 coding DNA: TGTGCCAGCAGCTCTAGCGGGGTTTCCTACAATGAGCAGTTCTTC. This gives the protein CASSSSGVSYNEQFF.

The V call is TRBV2, the J call TRBJ2-2; tentatively, D is TRBD2 (5 bases). V lost 6 bases to trimming and J lost 4 bases, with 12 bases between them. The CDR3 spans 14 residues. Germline V gene lookup returns CDR1 SNHLY and CDR2 FYNNEI. CDR3 sequence: CASSGVSSTGELFF. The CDR3 DNA is TGTGCCAGCAGCGGGGTCTCGTCCACCGGGGAGCTGTTTTTT. Using reference TRBV2 and TRBJ2-2 for the parts outside the CDR3, the full variable domain is EPEVTQTPSHQVTQMGQEVILRCVPISNHLYFYWYRQILGQKVEFLVSFYNNEISEKSEIFDDQFSVERPDGSNFTLKIRSTKLEDSAMYFCASSGVSSTGELFFGEGSRLTVL.

DNA of the CDR3: TGTGCCAGCAGCCGGAGCCGACCGGGACAGGGTACTAATGAGCAGTTCTTC. This codes for CASSRSRPGQGTNEQFF. The rearrangement links TRBV7-2 to TRBJ2-1; 9 bases line up with TRBD1. The CDR3 consists of 17 residues. The junction had 15 bases not matched to a gene; V was cut back by 5 bases and J by 7 bases. CDR1 and CDR2 (germline): SGHTA, FQGNSA. The full variable domain, its missing parts supplied by reference TRBV7-2 and TRBJ2-1, is GAGVSQSPSNKVTEKGKDVELRCDPISGHTALYWYRQSLGQGLEFLIYFQGNSAPDKSGLPSDRFSAERTGGSVSTLTIQRTQQEDSAVYLCASSRSRPGQGTNEQFFGPGTRLTVL.

V usage is TRBV2 and J usage is TRBJ1-4; 10 nucleotides match TRBD1. V shed 6 bases, J shed 7 bases, and the junction held 5 bases outside the gene matches. From germline, CDR1 is SNHLY and CDR2 FYNNEI. The CDR3 loop spans 14 amino acids. The DNA of the CDR3 is TGTGCCAGCAGAACCGGGACAGGGGCTGAAAAACTGTTTTTT. It specifies CASRTGTGAEKLFF. Filled out from reference TRBV2 and TRBJ1-4, the complete variable domain reads EPEVTQTPSHQVTQMGQEVILRCVPISNHLYFYWYRQILGQKVEFLVSFYNNEISEKSEIFDDQFSVERPDGSNFTLKIRSTKLEDSAMYFCASRTGTGAEKLFFGSGTQLSVL.

The sample holds a few counts of this clone. The chain uses TRBV10-2 and TRBJ2-3, with 10 positions matching TRBD2. The CDR3 length is 15 residues. V was pared by 6 bases and J by 4 bases, with 7 bases of the junction left unmatched. Germline V gene sequence: CDR1 WSHSY, CDR2 SAAADI. In nucleotides, the CDR3 is TGCGCCAGCAGGCCAAGCGGGGGGGTTGCAGATACGCAGTATTTT. Protein: CASRPSGGVADTQYF.